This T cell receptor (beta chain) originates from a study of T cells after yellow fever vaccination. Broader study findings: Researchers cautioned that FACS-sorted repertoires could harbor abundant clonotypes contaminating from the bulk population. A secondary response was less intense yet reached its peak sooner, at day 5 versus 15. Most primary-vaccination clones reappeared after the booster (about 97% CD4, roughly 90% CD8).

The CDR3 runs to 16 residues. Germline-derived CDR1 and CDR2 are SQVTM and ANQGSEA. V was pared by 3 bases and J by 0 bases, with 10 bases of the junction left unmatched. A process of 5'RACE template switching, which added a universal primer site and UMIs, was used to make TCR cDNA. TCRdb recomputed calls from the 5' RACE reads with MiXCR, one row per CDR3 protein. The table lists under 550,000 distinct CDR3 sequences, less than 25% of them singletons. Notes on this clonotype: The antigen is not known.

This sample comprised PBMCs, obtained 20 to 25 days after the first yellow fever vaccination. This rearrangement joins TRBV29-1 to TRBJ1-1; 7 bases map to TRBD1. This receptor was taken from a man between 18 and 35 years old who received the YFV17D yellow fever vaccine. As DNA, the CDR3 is TGCAGCGTTGAGTCGAGACAGGGACCTTTGAACACTGAAGCTTTCTTT. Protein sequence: CSVESRQGPLNTEAFF. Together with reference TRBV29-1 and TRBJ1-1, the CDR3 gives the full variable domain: SAVISQKPSRDICQRGTSLTIQCQVDSQVTMMFWYRQQPGQSLTLIATANQGSEATYESGFVIDKFPISRPNLTFSTLTVSNMSPEDSSIYLCSVESRQGPLNTEAFFGQGTRLTVV.